This T cell receptor (beta chain) was profiled in a study of blood T cell repertoires in COVID-19. The CDR3 consists of 13 residues. V shed 5 bases and J shed 1 base, with 7 bases lying between them. Germline V gene lookup returns CDR1 SGHAT and CDR2 FQNNGV. Method: immunoSEQ multiplex PCR; TCRdb's copy keeps in-frame clones and lacks some. The repertoire has some 140,000 clones, roughly 76% of them found once; the top ten carry around 13%. The sequencing sample was made of peripheral blood. The V and J genes are TRBV11-2 and TRBJ2-3; D call uncertain. This sequence originates from a man at least 80 years old with acute or convalescent COVID-19. The CDR3 region is CASSQRGTDTQYF. CDR3 in DNA: TGTGCCAGCAGCCAACGGGGCACAGATACGCAGTATTTT.